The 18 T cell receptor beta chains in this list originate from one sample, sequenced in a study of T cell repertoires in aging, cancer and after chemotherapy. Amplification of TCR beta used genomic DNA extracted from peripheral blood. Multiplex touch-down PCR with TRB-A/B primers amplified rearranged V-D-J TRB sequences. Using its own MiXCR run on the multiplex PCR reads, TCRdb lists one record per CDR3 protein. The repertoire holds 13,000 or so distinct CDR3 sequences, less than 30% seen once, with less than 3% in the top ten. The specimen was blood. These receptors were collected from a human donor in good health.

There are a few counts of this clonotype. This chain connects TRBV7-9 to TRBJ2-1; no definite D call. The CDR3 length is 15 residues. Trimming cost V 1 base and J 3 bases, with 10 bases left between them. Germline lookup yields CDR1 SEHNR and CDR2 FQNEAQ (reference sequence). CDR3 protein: CASSLVASVYNEQFF. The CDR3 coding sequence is TGTGCCAGCAGCTTAGTGGCGTCAGTCTACAATGAGCAGTTCTTC.

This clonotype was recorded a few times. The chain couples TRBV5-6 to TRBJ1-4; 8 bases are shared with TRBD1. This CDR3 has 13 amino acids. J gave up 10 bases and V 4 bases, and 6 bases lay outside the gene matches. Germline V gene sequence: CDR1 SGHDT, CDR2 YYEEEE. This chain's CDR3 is CASSRPGGLKLFF. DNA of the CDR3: TGTGCCAGCAGCCGGCCAGGGGGCTTAAAACTGTTTTTT.

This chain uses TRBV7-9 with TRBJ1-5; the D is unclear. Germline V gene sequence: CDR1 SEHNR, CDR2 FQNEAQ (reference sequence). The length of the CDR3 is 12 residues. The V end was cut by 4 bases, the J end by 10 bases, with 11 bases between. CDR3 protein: CASSSDLAPQHF. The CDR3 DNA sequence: TGTGCCAGCAGCTCCGACCTGGCCCCCCAGCATTTT.

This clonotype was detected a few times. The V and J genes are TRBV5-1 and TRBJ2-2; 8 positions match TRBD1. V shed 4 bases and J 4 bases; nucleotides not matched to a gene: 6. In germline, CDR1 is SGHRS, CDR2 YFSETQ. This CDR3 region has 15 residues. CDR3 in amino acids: CASSKITGGTGELFF. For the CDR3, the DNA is TGCGCCAGCAGCAAAATTACAGGGGGCACCGGGGAGCTGTTTTTT.

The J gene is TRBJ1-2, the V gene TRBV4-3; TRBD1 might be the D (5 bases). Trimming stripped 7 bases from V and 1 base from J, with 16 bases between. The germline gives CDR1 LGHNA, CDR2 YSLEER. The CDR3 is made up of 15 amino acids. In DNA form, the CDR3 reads TGCGCCAGCACCCCACAGGACGGGCTTAACTATGGCTACACCTTC. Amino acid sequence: CASTPQDGLNYGYTF.

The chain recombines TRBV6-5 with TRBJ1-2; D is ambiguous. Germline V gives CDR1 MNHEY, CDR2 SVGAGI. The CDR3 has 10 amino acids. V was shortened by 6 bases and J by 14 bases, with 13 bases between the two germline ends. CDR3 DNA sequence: TGTGCCAGCAGCCCTTTGTGGGGAACCTTC. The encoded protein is CASSPLWGTF.

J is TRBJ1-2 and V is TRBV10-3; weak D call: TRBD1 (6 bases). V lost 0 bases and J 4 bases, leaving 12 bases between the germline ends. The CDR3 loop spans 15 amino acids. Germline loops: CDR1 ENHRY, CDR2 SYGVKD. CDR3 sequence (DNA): TGTGCCATCAGTGAGTCGGGGGGGGCGGCCTATGGCTACACCTTC. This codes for CAISESGGAAYGYTF.

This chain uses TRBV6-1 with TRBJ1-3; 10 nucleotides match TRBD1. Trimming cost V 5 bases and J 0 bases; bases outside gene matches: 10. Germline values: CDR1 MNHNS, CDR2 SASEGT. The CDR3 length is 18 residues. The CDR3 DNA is TGTGCCAGCAGTCGAAAGGAGACAGGGGGCCACTCTGGAAACACCATATATTTT. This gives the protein CASSRKETGGHSGNTIYF.

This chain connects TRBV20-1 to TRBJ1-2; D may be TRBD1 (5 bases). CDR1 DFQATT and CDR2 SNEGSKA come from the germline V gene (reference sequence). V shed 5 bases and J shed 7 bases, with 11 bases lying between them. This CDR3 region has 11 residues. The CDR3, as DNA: TGCAGTGCTTATCAGGGCAGTGGCTACACCTTC. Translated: CSAYQGSGYTF.

The CDR3 loop is CASSAENYGYTF. In nucleotides, the CDR3 is TGTGCCAGCAGTGCAGAAAACTATGGCTACACCTTC. The chain carries TRBV28 and TRBJ1-2; D is unresolved. V lost 5 bases, J lost 2 bases, and 6 bases lay in between. There are 12 residues in the CDR3. Germline CDR1 reads MDHEN; CDR2 reads SYDVKM.

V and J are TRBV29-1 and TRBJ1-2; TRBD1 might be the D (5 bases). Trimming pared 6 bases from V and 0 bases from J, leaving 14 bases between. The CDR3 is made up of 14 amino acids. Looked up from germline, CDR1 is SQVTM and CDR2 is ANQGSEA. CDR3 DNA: TGCAGCGTAGGGGTCTGGGCCTCTAACTATGGCTACACCTTC. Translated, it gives CSVGVWASNYGYTF.

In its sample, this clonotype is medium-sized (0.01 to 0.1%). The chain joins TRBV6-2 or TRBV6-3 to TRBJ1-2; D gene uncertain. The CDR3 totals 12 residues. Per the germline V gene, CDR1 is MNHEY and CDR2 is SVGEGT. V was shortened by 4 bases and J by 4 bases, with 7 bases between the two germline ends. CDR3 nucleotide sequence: TGTGCCAGCAGTTCTCGCCTCTATGGCTACACCTTC. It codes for CASSSRLYGYTF.

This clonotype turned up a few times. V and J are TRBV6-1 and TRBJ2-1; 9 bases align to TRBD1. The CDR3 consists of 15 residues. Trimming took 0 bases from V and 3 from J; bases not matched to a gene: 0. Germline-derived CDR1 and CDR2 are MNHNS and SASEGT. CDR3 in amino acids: CASSEATGGYNEQFF. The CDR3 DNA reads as TGTGCCAGCAGTGAAGCGACAGGGGGCTACAATGAGCAGTTCTTC.

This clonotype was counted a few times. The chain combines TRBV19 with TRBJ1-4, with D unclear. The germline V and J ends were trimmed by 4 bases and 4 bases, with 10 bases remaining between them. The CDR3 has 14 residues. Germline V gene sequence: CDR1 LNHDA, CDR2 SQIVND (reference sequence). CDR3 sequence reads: CASSKSFGNEKLFF. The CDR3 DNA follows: TGTGCCAGTAGTAAATCCTTCGGTAATGAAAAACTGTTTTTT. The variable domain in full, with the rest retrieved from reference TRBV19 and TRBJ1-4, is DGGITQSPKYLFRKEGQNVTLSCEQNLNHDAMYWYRQDPGQGLRLIYYSQIVNDFQKGDIAEGYSVSREKKESFPLTVTSAQKNPTAFYLCASSKSFGNEKLFFGSGTQLSVL.

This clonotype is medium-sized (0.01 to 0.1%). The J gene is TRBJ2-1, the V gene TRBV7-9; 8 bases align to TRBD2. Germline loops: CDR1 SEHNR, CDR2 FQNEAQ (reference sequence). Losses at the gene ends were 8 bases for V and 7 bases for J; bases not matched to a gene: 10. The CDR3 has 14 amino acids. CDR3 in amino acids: CASRLAGSPNEQFF. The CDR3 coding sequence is TGTGCCAGCCGATTAGCGGGGTCCCCGAATGAGCAGTTCTTC.

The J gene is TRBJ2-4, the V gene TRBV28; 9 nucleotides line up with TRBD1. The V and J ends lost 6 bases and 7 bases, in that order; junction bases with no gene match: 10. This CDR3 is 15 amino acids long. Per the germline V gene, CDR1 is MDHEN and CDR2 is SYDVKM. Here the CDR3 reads CASREWADRGNIQYF. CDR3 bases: TGTGCCAGCAGGGAGTGGGCGGACAGGGGTAACATTCAGTACTTC.

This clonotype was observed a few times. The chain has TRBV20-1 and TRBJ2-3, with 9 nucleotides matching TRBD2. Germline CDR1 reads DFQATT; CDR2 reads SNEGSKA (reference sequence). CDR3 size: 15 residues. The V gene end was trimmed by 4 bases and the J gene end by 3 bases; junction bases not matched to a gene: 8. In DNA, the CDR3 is TGCAGTGCTATATGGGCGGGGGGGTATACAGATACGCAGTATTTT. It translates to CSAIWAGGYTDTQYF.

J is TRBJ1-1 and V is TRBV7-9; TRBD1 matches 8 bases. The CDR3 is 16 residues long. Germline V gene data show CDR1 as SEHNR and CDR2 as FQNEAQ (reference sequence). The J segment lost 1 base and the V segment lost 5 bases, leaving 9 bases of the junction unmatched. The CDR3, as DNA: TGTGCCAGCAGCCGCGACAGGGGATTGGCGAACACTGAAGCTTTCTTT. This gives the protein CASSRDRGLANTEAFF.